This T cell receptor (beta chain) was documented in a study of T cell responses to AZD1222 COVID-19 vaccine. Study conclusions and caveats: CD4 TCRs associated with vaccination spanned spike, dominating at 160-218 and 743-854.

Assay used: immunoSEQ multiplex PCR; TCRdb lists only in-frame clones, some missing. The sample has 250,000 to 300,000 clones; 90% to 95% are singletons. As regards this clone: Its antigen is not identified.

This CDR3 is 14 amino acids long. The junction had 6 bases not matched to a gene; V was cut back by 2 bases and J by 7 bases. Germline CDR1 is SGHTS and CDR2 is YDEGEE. The chain links TRBV5-8 to TRBJ1-2; 9 bases map to TRBD1. The sequencing used peripheral blood, collected 28 days after the second AZD1222 dose. The source of this sequence is an adult who received the AZD1222 COVID-19 vaccine. DNA for the CDR3: TGTGCCAGCAGCTTAGGGACAGGGAGGTTTGGCTACACCTTC. Protein: CASSLGTGRFGYTF.